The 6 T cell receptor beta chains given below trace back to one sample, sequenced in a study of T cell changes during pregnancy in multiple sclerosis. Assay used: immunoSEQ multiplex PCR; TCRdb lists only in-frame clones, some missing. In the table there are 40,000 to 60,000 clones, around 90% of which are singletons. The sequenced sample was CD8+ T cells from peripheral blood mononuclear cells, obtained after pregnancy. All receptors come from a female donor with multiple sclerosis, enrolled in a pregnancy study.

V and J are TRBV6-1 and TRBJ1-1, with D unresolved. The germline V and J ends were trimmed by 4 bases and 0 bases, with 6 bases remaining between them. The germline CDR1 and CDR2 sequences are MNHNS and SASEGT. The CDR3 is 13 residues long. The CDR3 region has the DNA TGTGCCAGCAGTGGTTCAGTGAACACTGAAGCTTTCTTT. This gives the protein CASSGSVNTEAFF.

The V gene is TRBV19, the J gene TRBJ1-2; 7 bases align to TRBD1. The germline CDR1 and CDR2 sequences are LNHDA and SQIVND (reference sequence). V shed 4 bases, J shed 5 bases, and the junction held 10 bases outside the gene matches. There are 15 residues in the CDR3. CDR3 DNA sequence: TGTGCCAGTAGTACCACAGGGGAGTTAAGTTATGGCTACACCTTC. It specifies CASSTTGELSYGYTF.

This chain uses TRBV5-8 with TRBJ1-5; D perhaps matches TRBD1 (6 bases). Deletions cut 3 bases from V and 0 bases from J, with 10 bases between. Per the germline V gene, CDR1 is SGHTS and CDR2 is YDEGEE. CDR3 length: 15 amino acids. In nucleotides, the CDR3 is TGTGCCAGCAGCTATGGACAGAATAGCAATCAGCCCCAGCATTTT. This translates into CASSYGQNSNQPQHF.

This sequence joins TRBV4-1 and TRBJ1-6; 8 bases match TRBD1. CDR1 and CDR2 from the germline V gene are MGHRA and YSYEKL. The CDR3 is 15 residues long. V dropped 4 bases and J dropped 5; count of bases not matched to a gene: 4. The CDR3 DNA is TGCGCCAGCAGCCTTGGACAGGGAGATAATTCACCCCTCCACTTT. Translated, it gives CASSLGQGDNSPLHF.

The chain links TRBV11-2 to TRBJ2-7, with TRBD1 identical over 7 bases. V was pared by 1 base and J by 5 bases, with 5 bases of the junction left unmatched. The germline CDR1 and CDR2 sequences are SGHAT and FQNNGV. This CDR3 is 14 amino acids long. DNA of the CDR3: TGTGCCAGCAGCTTAGTGACAGGGCTGGACGAGCAGTACTTC. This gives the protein CASSLVTGLDEQYF.

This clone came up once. CDR3 coding DNA: TGTGCCAGCAGCGTAGCCTCAGGGGGGAGTGAGCAGTTCTTC. Translated, it gives CASSVASGGSEQFF. This chain links TRBV9 with TRBJ2-1, with D possibly matching TRBD1 (7 bases). V was trimmed by 0 bases and J by 9 bases, leaving 13 bases between them. CDR1 and CDR2 (germline): SGDLS, YYNGEE. The CDR3 sequence is 14 residues long.